This T cell receptor beta chain came from a study of blood T cell repertoires in COVID-19. Study-wide context: Acute-phase and convalescent COVID-19 samples originated in the United States, Italy and Spain. Sample material is recorded as cDNA or gDNA derived from T cells, B-cell-depleted T cells, or PBMCs.

Germline V gene sequence: CDR1 KGHSH, CDR2 LQKENI. CDR3 length equals 15 residues. With V trimmed by 0 bases and J by 16 bases, 10 bases remained unmatched. Study processing details: Amplifying reference gene primers gave estimates of nucleated cell counts. The protocol was immunoSEQ multiplex PCR, while the TCRdb copy is restricted to in-frame clones and leaves out a portion. V, J and clone size are those of that table, while D and trimming were read from the DNA. This sample has 200,000 or so clones, with almost 90% found just once. This clonotype was obtained from an older woman with acute or convalescent COVID-19. Sequencing was done on a sample of peripheral blood. This rearrangement joins TRBV18 to TRBJ2-1, with TRBD1 matching 12 bases. The CDR3 DNA follows: TGTGCCAGCTCACCACCGGTTGGGGGACAGGGGGCGCTTTTCTTC. This sequence encodes CASSPPVGGQGALFF. Full variable domain (missing parts from reference TRBV18 and TRBJ2-1): NAGVMQNPRHLVRRRGQEARLRCSPMKGHSHVYWYRQLPEEGLKFMVYLQKENIIDESGMPKERFSAEFPKEGPSILRIQQVVRGDSAAYFCASSPPVGGQGALFFGPGTRLTVL.